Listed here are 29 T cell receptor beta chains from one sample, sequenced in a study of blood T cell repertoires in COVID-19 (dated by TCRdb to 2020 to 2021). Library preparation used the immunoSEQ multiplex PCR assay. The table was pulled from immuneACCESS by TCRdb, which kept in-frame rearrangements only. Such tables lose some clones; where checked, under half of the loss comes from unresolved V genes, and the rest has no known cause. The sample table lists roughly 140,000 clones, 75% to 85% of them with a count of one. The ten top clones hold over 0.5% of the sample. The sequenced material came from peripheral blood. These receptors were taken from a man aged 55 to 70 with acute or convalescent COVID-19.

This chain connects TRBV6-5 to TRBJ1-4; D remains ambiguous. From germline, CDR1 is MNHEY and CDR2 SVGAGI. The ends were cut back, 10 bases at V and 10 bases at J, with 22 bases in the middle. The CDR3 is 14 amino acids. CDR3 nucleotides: TGTGCCACACTCTCGCGGGGAGAAGGCGGAAAACTGTTTTTT. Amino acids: CATLSRGEGGKLFF.

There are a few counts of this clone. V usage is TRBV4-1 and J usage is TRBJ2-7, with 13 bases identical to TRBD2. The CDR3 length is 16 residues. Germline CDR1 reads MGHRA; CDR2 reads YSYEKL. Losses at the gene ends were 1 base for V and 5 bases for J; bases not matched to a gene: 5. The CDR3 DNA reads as TGCGCCAGCAGCCAAGTTGGACTAGCGGGAGTCCACGAGCAGTACTTC. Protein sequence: CASSQVGLAGVHEQYF.

The CDR3 nucleotides are TGTGCCAGCAGCGTCCCGGAGGGACTAGCGGGGATGAATGAGCAGTTCTTC. Translated, it gives CASSVPEGLAGMNEQFF. This chain uses TRBV5-4 with TRBJ2-1; 13 positions agree with TRBD2. Trimming cost V 4 bases and J 7 bases; bases outside gene matches: 11. The length of the CDR3 is 17 residues. Germline V gives CDR1 SGHNT, CDR2 YYREEE (reference sequence).

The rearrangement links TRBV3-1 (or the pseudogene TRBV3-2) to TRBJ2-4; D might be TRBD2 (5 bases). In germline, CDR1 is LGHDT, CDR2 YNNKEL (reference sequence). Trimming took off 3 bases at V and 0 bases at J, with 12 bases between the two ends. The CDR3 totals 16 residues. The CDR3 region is CASSHGLALAKNIQYF. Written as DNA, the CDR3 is TGTGCCAGCAGCCATGGGCTAGCTCTAGCCAAAAACATTCAGTACTTC.

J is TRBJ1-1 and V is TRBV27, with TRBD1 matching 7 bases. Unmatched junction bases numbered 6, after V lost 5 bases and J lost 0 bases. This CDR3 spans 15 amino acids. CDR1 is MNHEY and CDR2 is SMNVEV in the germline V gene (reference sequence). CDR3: CASSPRQGVNTEAFF. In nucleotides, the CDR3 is TGTGCCAGCAGTCCTCGACAGGGCGTGAACACTGAAGCTTTCTTT.

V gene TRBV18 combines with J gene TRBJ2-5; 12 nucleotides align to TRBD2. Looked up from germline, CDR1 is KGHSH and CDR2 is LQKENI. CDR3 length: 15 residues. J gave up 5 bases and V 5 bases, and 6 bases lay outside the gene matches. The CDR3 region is CASSATSGRIETQYF. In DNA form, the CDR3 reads TGTGCCAGCTCAGCGACTAGCGGGAGAATTGAGACCCAGTACTTC. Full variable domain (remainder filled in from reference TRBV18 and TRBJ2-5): NAGVMQNPRHLVRRRGQEARLRCSPMKGHSHVYWYRQLPEEGLKFMVYLQKENIIDESGMPKERFSAEFPKEGPSILRIQQVVRGDSAAYFCASSATSGRIETQYFGPGTRLLVL.

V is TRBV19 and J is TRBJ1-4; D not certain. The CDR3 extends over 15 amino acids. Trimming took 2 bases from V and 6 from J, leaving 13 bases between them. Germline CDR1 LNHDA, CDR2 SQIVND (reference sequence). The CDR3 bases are TGTGCCAGTAGTATATTGGGGAGAGAGGATGAAAAACTGTTTTTT. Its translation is CASSILGREDEKLFF. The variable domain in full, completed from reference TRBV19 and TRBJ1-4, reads DGGITQSPKYLFRKEGQNVTLSCEQNLNHDAMYWYRQDPGQGLRLIYYSQIVNDFQKGDIAEGYSVSREKKESFPLTVTSAQKNPTAFYLCASSILGREDEKLFFGSGTQLSVL.

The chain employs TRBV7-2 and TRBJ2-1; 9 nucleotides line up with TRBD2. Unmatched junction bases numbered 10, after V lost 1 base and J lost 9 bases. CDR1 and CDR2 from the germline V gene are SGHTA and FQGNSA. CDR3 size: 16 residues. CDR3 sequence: CASSLDGTSSGGEQFF. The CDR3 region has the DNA TGTGCCAGCAGCTTAGATGGGACTAGCTCGGGCGGTGAGCAGTTCTTC.

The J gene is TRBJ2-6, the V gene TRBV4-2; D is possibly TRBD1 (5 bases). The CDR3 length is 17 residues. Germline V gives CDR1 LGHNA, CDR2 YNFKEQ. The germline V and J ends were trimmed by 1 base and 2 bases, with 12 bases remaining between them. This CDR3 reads CASSQGSRVAGANVLTF. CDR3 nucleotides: TGTGCCAGCAGCCAAGGGAGCAGGGTCGCTGGGGCCAACGTCCTGACTTTC.

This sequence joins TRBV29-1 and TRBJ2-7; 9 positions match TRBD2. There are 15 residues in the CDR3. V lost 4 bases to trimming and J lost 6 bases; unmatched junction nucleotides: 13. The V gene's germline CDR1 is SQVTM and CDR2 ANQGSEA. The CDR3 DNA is TGCAGCGTTGCCGAAATGACTAGCGGAACCTTCGAGCAGTACTTC. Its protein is CSVAEMTSGTFEQYF.

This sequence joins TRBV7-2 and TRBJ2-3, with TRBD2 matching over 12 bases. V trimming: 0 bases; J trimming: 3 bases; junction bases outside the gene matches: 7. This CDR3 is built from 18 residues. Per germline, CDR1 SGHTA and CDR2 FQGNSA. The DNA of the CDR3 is TGTGCCAGCAGCTTAGCGGTCCTAGCGGGAGGGCTTACAGATACGCAGTATTTT. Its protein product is CASSLAVLAGGLTDTQYF. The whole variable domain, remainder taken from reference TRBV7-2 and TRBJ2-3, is GAGVSQSPSNKVTEKGKDVELRCDPISGHTALYWYRQSLGQGLEFLIYFQGNSAPDKSGLPSDRFSAERTGGSVSTLTIQRTQQEDSAVYLCASSLAVLAGGLTDTQYFGPGTRLTVL.

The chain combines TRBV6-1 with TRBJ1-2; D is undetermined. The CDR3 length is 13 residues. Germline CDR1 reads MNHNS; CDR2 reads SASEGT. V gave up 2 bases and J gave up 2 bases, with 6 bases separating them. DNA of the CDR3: TGTGCCAGCAGTGAAAGGGAGAACTATGGCTACACCTTC. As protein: CASSERENYGYTF.

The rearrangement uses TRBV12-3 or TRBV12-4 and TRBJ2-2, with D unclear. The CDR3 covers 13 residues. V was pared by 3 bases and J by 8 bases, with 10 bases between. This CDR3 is CASSLRSLGELFF. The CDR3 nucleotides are TGTGCCAGCAGTTTGCGGAGCCTGGGGGAGCTGTTTTTT.

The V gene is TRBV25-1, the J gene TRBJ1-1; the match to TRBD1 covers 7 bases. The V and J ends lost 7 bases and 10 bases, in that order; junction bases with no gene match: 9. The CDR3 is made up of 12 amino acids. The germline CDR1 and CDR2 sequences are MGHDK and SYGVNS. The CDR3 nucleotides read TGTGCCAGCAATACAGGGGTTAGGGGAGCTTTCTTT. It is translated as CASNTGVRGAFF.

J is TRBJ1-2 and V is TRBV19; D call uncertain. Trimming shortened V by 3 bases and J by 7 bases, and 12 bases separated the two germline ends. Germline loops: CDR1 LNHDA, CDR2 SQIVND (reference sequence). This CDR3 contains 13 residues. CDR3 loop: CASSISQVGGYTF. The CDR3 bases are TGTGCCAGTAGTATCTCCCAGGTCGGTGGCTACACCTTC. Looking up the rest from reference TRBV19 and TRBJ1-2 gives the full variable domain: DGGITQSPKYLFRKEGQNVTLSCEQNLNHDAMYWYRQDPGQGLRLIYYSQIVNDFQKGDIAEGYSVSREKKESFPLTVTSAQKNPTAFYLCASSISQVGGYTFGSGTRLTVV.

DNA for the CDR3: TGTGCCAGTAGTATAGCGAGTGGAGGGCGACACAACCCCAAGTACCAAGAGACCCAGTACTTC. Its protein is CASSIASGGRHNPKYQETQYF. This rearrangement joins TRBV19 to TRBJ2-5; D is perhaps TRBD2 (6 bases). V dropped 1 base and J dropped 0 bases, with 27 bases sitting between them. The CDR3 is 21 amino acids. CDR1 LNHDA and CDR2 SQIVND come from the germline V gene (reference sequence).

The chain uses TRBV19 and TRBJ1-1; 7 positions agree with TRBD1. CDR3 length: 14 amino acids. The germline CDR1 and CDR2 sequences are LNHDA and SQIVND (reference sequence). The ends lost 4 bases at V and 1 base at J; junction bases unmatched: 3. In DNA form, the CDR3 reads TGTGCCAGTAGTACCACAGGGGCGAACACTGAAGCTTTCTTT. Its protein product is CASSTTGANTEAFF.

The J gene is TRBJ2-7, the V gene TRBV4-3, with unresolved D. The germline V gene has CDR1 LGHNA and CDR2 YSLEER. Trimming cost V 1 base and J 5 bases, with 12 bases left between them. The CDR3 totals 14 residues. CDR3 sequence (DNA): TGCGCCAGCAGCCAAGGCTGGGCGAACGACGAGCAGTACTTC. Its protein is CASSQGWANDEQYF.

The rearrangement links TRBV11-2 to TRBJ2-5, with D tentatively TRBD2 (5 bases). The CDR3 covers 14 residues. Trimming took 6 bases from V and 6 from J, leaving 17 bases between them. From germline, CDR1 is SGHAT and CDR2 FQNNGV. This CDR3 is CASSSSVLGKTQYF. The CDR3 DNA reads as TGTGCCAGCAGTTCGTCTGTTCTCGGGAAGACCCAGTACTTC.

The CDR3 reads CASSTGQGQGPPQHF. The CDR3 nucleotides read TGTGCCAGTAGTACTGGACAGGGCCAGGGTCCGCCCCAGCATTTT. The chain is built from TRBV19 and TRBJ1-5; TRBD1 matches 8 bases. V trimming: 4 bases; J trimming: 9 bases; junction bases outside the gene matches: 11. Germline CDR1 is LNHDA and CDR2 is SQIVND (reference sequence). This CDR3 contains 15 residues.

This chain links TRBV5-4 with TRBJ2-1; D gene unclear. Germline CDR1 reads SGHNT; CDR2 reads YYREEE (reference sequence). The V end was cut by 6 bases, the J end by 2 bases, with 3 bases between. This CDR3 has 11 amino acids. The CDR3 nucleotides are TGTGCCAGCACCACCTACAATGAGCAGTTCTTC. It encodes CASTTYNEQFF.

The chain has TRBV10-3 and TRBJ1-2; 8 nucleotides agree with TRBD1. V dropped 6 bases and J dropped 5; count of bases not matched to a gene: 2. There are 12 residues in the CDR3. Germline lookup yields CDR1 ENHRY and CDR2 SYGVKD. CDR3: CAISTGGYGYTF. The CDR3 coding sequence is TGTGCCATCAGCACAGGGGGGTATGGCTACACCTTC.

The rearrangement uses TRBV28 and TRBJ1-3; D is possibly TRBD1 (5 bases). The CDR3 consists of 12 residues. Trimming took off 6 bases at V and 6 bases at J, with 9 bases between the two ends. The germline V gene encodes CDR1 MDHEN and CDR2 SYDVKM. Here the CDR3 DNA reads TGTGCCAGCAGGGACATGTTAAACACCATATATTTT. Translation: CASRDMLNTIYF.

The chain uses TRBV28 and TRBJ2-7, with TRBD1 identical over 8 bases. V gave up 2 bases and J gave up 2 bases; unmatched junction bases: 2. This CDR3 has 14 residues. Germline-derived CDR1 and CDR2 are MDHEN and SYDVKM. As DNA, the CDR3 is TGTGCCAGCAGTTTAGACAGGGGAACCTACGAGCAGTACTTC. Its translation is CASSLDRGTYEQYF.

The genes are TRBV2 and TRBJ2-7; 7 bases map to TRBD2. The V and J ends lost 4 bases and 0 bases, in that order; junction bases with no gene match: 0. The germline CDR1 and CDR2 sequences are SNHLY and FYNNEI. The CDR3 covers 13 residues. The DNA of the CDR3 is TGTGCCAGCAGTGGCGGGAGCTCCTACGAGCAGTACTTC. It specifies CASSGGSSYEQYF.

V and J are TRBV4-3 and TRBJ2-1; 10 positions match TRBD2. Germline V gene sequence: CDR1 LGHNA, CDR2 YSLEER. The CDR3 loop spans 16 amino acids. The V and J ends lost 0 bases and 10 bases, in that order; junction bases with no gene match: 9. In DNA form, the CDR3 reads TGCGCCAGCAGCCAAGATGGGCTAGCGGGAGTTAGGGAGCAGTTCTTC. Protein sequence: CASSQDGLAGVREQFF.

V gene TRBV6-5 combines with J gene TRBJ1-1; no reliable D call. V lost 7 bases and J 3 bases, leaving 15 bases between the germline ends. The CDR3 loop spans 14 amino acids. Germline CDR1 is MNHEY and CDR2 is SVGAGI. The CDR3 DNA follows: TGTGCCAGCAAGACCGGCAGGACTTACACTGAAGCTTTCTTT. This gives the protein CASKTGRTYTEAFF.

DNA of the CDR3: TGTGCCAGCAGCTTCCAGGGGGCCAAGAACACTGAAGCTTTCTTT. It codes for CASSFQGAKNTEAFF. The chain employs TRBV5-4 and TRBJ1-1; TRBD1 aligns across 8 bases. The trim removed 2 bases at V and 1 base at J, leaving 4 bases unmatched. CDR3 length: 15 amino acids. The germline V gene has CDR1 SGHNT and CDR2 YYREEE (reference sequence).

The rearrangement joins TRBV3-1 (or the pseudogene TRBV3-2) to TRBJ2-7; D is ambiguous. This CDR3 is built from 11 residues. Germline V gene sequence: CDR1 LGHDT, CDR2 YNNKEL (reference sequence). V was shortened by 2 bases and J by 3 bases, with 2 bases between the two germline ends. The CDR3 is CASSQLYEQYF. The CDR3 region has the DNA TGTGCCAGCAGCCAACTCTACGAGCAGTACTTC.